The rows below give T cell receptor beta chains drawn from one sample of a study of CXCR3-negative and CXCR3-positive naive CD8 T cells. TCRdb re-called the 5' RACE reads; one entry per CDR3 protein, DNA not given. Recorded for this sample: roughly 7,200 distinct CDR3 sequences. Sequencing was done on a sample of naive CXCR3+ CD8+ T cells from blood. These receptors all come from a human donor in good health. Some clones in this sample may be carry-over from other donors' samples. Both conserved end residues are part of each CDR3. The size of a clone is reported for some rows only, either as once, few or many, or as a class for expanded clones.

CDR3 length	clone size	V gene	J gene	CDR3 protein
15	medium-sized	TRBV3-1	TRBJ1-4	CASSQDITDFEKLFF
14	medium-sized	TRBV20-1	TRBJ2-7	CSARDYVGSYEQYF
13	medium-sized	TRBV7-2	TRBJ1-1	CASRMGENTEAFF
14	medium-sized	TRBV12-3/TRBV12-4	TRBJ2-3	CASASGGFTDTQYF
15	medium-sized	TRBV7-3	TRBJ1-3	CASSLVPGNGNTIYF
11	-	TRBV29-1	TRBJ1-1	CSSQGGTEAFF
15	-	TRBV2	TRBJ2-1	CASSGLSEKSNEQFF
14	-	TRBV20-1	TRBJ1-2	CSARSVTDGYGYTF
12	medium-sized	TRBV29-1	TRBJ2-7	CSAEGGPNEQYF
14	-	TRBV7-9	TRBJ2-1	CASSPVDSYNEQFF
14	-	TRBV7-8	TRBJ2-7	CASSLAGSTYEQYF
14	-	TRBV28	TRBJ2-7	CASNRLDLSYEQYF
15	medium-sized	TRBV27	TRBJ1-2	CASRQVGQDSYGYTF
15	-	TRBV6-6	TRBJ2-3	CASSYSLTILDTQYF
15	-	TRBV6-5	TRBJ2-3	CASSYSGQGTDTQYF
20	-	TRBV28	TRBJ2-2	CASSSIRLAGGPMFTGELFF
13	-	TRBV21-1	TRBJ2-3	CASRTRYTDTQYF
16	medium-sized	TRBV29-1	TRBJ2-5	CSTRTGLAGAVETQYF
16	-	TRBV27	TRBJ2-3	CASSSPGGFGGDTQYF
15	medium-sized	TRBV6-6	TRBJ2-5	CASSYWDRHEETQYF
16	-	TRBV9	TRBJ2-1	CASSAGTGSSYNEQFF
14	-	TRBV6-6	TRBJ1-6	CASTNAGGNSPLHF
15	-	TRBV7-2	TRBJ2-7	CASSFMTSPYYEHYF
15	-	TRBV3-1	TRBJ2-2	CASSQVSGGTGELFF
15	-	TRBV7-3	TRBJ2-7	CASSYDAWSSYEQYF
16	-	TRBV7-9	TRBJ1-3	CASSLDNAGSGNTIYF
16	medium-sized	TRBV14	TRBJ2-7	CASSNLDRESPYEQYF
14	-	TRBV28	TRBJ1-6	CASSLTGNLSPLHF
18	-	TRBV20-1	TRBJ2-3	CSARTSGRIHSSTDTQYF
16	medium-sized	TRBV29-1	TRBJ1-6	CSVPGQGLGPTSPLHF
15	-	TRBV10-3	TRBJ2-2	CAISGLVSGTGELFF
15	-	TRBV7-2	TRBJ2-3	CASSWAVGDTDTQYF
13	-	TRBV13	TRBJ2-1	CASSLGPVDEQFF
14	-	TRBV9	TRBJ1-5	CASSQGQGDQPQHF
13	medium-sized	TRBV29-1	TRBJ2-1	CSGLEGTSDEQFF
15	-	TRBV29-1	TRBJ2-5	CSVEGTLQDQETQYF
14	-	TRBV5-1	TRBJ1-1	CASTPQGSHTEAFF
15	-	TRBV7-3	TRBJ2-1	CASSPLAGDTIEQFF
16	medium-sized	TRBV5-4	TRBJ1-4	CASSDYAGTGDEKLFF
13	medium-sized	TRBV12-3/TRBV12-4	TRBJ2-5	CASRKGTEETQYF
17	-	TRBV14	TRBJ2-2	CASSQDWTSGPDWELFF
15	medium-sized	TRBV11-2	TRBJ2-7	CASIMGLAGSYEQYF
11	medium-sized	TRBV25-1	TRBJ1-1	CASIYNTEAFF
12	medium-sized	TRBV29-1	TRBJ2-5	CSVVHRKETQYF
16	-	TRBV11-2	TRBJ2-5	CASSLVERSYQETQYF
13	medium-sized	TRBV12-5	TRBJ1-2	CASGLVDSYGYTF
13	medium-sized	TRBV29-1	TRBJ2-7	CSVEDLEGHEQYF
14	medium-sized	TRBV7-9	TRBJ2-1	CASSPRDSPPEQFF
16	-	TRBV27	TRBJ2-1	CASSPLGAGGHNEQFF
15	medium-sized	TRBV25-1	TRBJ1-5	CASSENREPGQPQHF
16	-	TRBV29-1	TRBJ2-5	CSVDGLAGGPQETQYF
17	-	TRBV11-1	TRBJ2-5	CASSPRGLSRGQETQYF
13	-	TRBV3-1	TRBJ2-3	CASSLGGTDTQYF
15	medium-sized	TRBV5-1	TRBJ2-3	CASSLGQGAADTQYF
14	-	TRBV7-3	TRBJ2-7	CASSPHPGWNEQYF
15	medium-sized	TRBV18	TRBJ2-3	CASSPRAGHTDTQYF
11	-	TRBV6-6	TRBJ2-5	CASSYSTPQYF